This T cell receptor beta chain appears in the sequencing data of a study of T cell clonotyping in hematopoietic cell transplantation. As regards this clone: The antigen remains undetermined.

The CDR3 covers 14 residues. Per the germline V gene, CDR1 is MNHEY and CDR2 is SVGAGI. Deletions cut 0 bases from V and 4 bases from J, with 9 bases between. The assay was immunoSEQ multiplex PCR, and TCRdb's table has in-frame clones only and misses some. The sample contains some 16,000 clones, around 93% of which appear only once. The sample's time point: recipient sample about 28 days before transplant, after cytoreduction. Study-wide findings and caveats: Higher Inverse Simpson Index values in graft donor and pretransplant recipient predicted broader posttransplant TCR diversity.

Specimen: peripheral blood mononuclear cells, collected before stem cell transplant. The sequence was collected from a man aged 18 to 29 with biphenotypic leukemia. Some clones in this sample may be carry-over from other donors' samples. V and J are TRBV6-5 and TRBJ1-2; D is ambiguous. The CDR3 DNA sequence: TGTGCCAGCAGTTACTCGTCTGGTTCCTATGGCTACACCTTC. Translated, it gives CASSYSSGSYGYTF.